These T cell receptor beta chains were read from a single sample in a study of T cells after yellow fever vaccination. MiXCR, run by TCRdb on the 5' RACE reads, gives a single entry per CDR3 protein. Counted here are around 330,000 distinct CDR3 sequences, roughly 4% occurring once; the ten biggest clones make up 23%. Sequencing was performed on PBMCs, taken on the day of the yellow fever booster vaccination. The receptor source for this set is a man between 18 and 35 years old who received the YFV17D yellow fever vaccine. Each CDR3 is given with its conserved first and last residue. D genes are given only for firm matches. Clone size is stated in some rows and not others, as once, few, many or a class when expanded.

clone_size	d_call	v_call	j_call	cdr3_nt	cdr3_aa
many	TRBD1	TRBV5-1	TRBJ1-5	TGCGCCAGCAGCGGAGGGACAGGGAACAATCAGCCCCAGCATTTT	CASSGGTGNNQPQHF
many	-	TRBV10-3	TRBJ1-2	TGTGCCATCAGTGACTCGGACAGAGATGGCTACACCTTC	CAISDSDRDGYTF
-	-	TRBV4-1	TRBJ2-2	TGCGCCAGCAGCCAAGATGTCCCGGGGTACCCGAACACCGGGGAGCTGTTTTTT	CASSQDVPGYPNTGELFF
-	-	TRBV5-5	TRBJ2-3	TGTGCCAGCAGCTTGCAACGGTCAGATACGCAGTATTTT	CASSLQRSDTQYF
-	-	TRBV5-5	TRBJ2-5	TGTGCCAGCAGCTTGTTCCAGTCTAAGGAGACCCAGTACTTC	CASSLFQSKETQYF
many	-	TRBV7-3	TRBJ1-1	TGTGCCAGCAGCTTGGGGGGGACCACTGAAGCTTTCTTT	CASSLGGTTEAFF
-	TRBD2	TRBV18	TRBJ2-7	TGTGCCAGCTCACCATCCTATGACGGGGACTACTACGAGCAGTACTTC	CASSPSYDGDYYEQYF
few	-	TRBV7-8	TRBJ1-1	TGTGCCAGCAGCTTACTCGGGGGCGAACTTGGTACTGAAGCTTTCTTT	CASSLLGGELGTEAFF
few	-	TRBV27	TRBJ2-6	TGTGCCAGCAGTTTATCGACAGCCGGGGCCAACGTCCTGACTTTC	CASSLSTAGANVLTF
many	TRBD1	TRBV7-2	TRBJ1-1	TGTGCCAGCAGCCCCAGACAGGGGAGCACTGAAGCTTTCTTT	CASSPRQGSTEAFF
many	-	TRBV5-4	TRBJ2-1	TGTGCCAGCAGCTTGGCCGAACTTAACAATGAGCAGTTCTTC	CASSLAELNNEQFF
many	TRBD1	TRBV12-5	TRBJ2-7	TGTGCTAGTGGACCTCGGGACAGCGGTGCCTACGAGCAGTACTTC	CASGPRDSGAYEQYF
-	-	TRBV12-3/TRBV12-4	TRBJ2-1	TGTGCCAGCAGTTTCGGAAAATCAGGGAAAGGATACAATGAGCAGTTCTTC	CASSFGKSGKGYNEQFF
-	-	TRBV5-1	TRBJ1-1	TGCGCCAGCAGCATTCTCGGGACGGGTGAAGCTTTCTTT	CASSILGTGEAFF
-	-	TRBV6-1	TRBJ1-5	TGTGCCAGCGGGAGGGGGTACGGTGAAGCCAATCAGCCCCAGCATTTT	CASGRGYGEANQPQHF
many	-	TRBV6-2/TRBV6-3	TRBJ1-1	TGTGCCAGCAGTTACGAGTTGGGCACTGAAGCTTTCTTT	CASSYELGTEAFF
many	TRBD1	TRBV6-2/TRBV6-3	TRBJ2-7	TGTGCCAGCAGTCGCGACAGGGCCTACGAGCAGTACTTC	CASSRDRAYEQYF
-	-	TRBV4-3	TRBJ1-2	TGCGCCAGCAGCCAGGGACGGAATAACTATGGCTACACCTTC	CASSQGRNNYGYTF
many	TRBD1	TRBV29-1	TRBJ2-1	TGCAGCGTCCCCCCCGGGACAGGGACCTACAATGAGCAGTTCTTC	CSVPPGTGTYNEQFF
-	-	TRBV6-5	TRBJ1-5	TGTGCCAGCAGTCCGAACGGGGTCTATAGCAATCAGCCCCAGCATTTT	CASSPNGVYSNQPQHF
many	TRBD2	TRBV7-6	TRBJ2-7	TGTGCCAGCAGCTTAGAGGCTAGCGGGGGGTACGAGCAGTACTTC	CASSLEASGGYEQYF
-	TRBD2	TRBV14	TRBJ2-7	TGTGCCAGCACTCCCCTAGCGGGTTTCGAGCAGTACTTC	CASTPLAGFEQYF
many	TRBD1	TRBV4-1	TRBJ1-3	TGCGCCACTTCGAAACAGGGGGCCCACTCTGGAAACACCATATATTTT	CATSKQGAHSGNTIYF
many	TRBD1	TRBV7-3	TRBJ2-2	TGTGCCAGCAGCGTAGCGCGGGACAGGGCCCTTACCGGGGAGCTGTTTTTT	CASSVARDRALTGELFF
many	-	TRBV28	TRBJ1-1	TGTGCCAGCAGTTCCCGGCGTGGGGAGGGCGGCACTGAAGCTTTCTTT	CASSSRRGEGGTEAFF
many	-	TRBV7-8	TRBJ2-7	TGTGCCAGCACCCAACGGCAGGGAGCCTCCTACGAGCAGTACTTC	CASTQRQGASYEQYF
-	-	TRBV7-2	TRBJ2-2	TGTGCCAGCAGCTTTGATGGTTGGAACACCGGGGAGCTGTTTTTT	CASSFDGWNTGELFF
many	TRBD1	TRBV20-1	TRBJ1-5	TGCAGTGCTAGAGATCCGGGACAGGTCAATCAGCCCCAGCATTTT	CSARDPGQVNQPQHF
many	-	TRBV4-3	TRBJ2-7	TGCGCCAGCAGCCAAGAGCCCGGGAGCGTCTACGAGCAGTACTTC	CASSQEPGSVYEQYF
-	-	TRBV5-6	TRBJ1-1	TGTGCCAGCAGCTTGACAAACGGATTGGCTTTCTTT	CASSLTNGLAFF
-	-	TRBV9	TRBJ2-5	TGTGCCAGCAGCGTGACCCCTGATAAACGAGAGACCCAGTACTTC	CASSVTPDKRETQYF
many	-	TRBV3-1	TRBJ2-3	TGTGCCAGCAGCCAAGCCCCCCCAGATACGCAGTATTTT	CASSQAPPDTQYF
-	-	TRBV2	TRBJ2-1	TGTGCCAGCTTAGGGGGCGGGGCTTACAATGAGCAGTTCTTC	CASLGGGAYNEQFF
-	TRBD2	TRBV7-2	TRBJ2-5	TGTGCCAGCAGCCCCCGTAGCGGGGGGGCCGTGGAGACCCAGTACTTC	CASSPRSGGAVETQYF
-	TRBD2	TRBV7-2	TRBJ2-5	TGTGCCAGCAGCTTAGGCCTCGGGCGGGGGGGCCGAGAGACCCAGTACTTC	CASSLGLGRGGRETQYF
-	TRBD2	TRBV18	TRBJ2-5	TGTGCCAGCTCACCACCTTGGCGGACTAGCGGGGGAGAGACCCAGTACTTC	CASSPPWRTSGGETQYF
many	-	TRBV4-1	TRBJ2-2	TGCGCCAGCAGCCAAGACGTCGGGGCCTCCGGGGAGCTGTTTTTT	CASSQDVGASGELFF
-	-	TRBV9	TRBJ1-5	TGTGCCAGCGGGCCCGATTATAGCAATCAGCCCCAGCATTTT	CASGPDYSNQPQHF
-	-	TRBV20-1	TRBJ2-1	TGCAGTGCGCCACTAGTCGATGAGCAGTTCTTC	CSAPLVDEQFF
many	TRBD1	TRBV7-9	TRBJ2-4	TGTGCCAGCAGCTTACCCTCCGGGACAGGCTTGAACGATCAGTACTTC	CASSLPSGTGLNDQYF
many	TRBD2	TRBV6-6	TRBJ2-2	TGTGCCAGCAGTTCCACGGGGGGGGTCACCGGGGAGCTGTTTTTT	CASSSTGGVTGELFF
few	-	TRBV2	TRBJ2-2	TGTGCCAGCACTGGACAGAACACCGGGGAGCTGTTTTTT	CASTGQNTGELFF
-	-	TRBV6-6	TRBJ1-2	TGTGCCAGCAGTCCACAGGGAGCCAGCGGCTACACCTTC	CASSPQGASGYTF
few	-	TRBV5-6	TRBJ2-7	TGTGCCAGCAGCCTAGCACTGAACTACGAGCAGTACTTC	CASSLALNYEQYF